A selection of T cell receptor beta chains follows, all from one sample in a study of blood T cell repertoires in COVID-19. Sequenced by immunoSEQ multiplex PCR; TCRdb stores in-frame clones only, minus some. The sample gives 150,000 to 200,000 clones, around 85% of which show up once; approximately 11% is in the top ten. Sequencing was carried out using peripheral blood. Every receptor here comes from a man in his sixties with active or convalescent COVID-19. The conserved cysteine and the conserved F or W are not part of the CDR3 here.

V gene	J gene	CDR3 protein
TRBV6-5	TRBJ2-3	ASSRLAGEVDTQY
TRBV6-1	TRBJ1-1	ASSDWGHTEAF
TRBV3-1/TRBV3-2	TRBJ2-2	ASSQGQNTGELF
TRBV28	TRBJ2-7	ASTRGALSSYEQY
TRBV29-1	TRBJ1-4	SVDRRWTGGLANEKLF
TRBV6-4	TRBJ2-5	ASSQNPGGGWETQY
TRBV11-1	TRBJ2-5	ASSLARVGEETQY
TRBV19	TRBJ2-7	ASSTLAGATDEQY
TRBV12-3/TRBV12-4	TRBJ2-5	ASSFSLQETQY
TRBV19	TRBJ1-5	ASSIGTGLDQPQH
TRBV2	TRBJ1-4	ASSGQGGVFEKLF
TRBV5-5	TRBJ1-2	ASSLDGDYGYT
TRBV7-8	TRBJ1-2	ASSLGQGNYGYT
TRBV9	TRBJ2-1	ASTGTTSLVEQF
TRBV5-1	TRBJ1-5	ASSPGTGGLQPQH
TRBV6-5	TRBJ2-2	AGRVAITGELF
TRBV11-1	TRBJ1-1	ASSPWPQGEAF
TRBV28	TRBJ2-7	ASSFGGSYEQY
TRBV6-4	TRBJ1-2	ASSEQGTNYGYT
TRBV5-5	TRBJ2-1	ASSLELRNEQF
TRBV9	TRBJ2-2	ASSGSPTGNTGELF
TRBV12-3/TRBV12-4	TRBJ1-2	ASTLDREVGYT
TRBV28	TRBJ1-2	ASSSLGYT
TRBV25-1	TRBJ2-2	ASRMGGNGELF
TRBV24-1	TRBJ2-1	ATSSPSGRLNEQF
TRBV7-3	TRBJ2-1	ASSLTHTVWYNEQF
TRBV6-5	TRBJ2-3	AAQRDTGGVDTQY
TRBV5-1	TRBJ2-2	ASSNVNRANTGELF
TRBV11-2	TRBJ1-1	ASSPLQGAGEAF
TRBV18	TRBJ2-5	ASSPGTARADSETQY
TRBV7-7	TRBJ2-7	ASSPRLGLREQY
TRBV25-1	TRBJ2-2	ASTPGTGVQGELF
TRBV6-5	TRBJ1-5	ASHFQPQH
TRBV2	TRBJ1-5	ASRQESNQPQH
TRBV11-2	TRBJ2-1	ASSSRDRGKNEQF
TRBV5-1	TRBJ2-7	ASSLGRGGAYEQY
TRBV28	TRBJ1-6	ASSSTGTGVQSPLH